This T cell receptor beta chain comes out of a study of regulatory T cells in long-lasting Graves disease. Looking at the study overall: Positivity for TSH receptor antibodies plus over 5 years of antithyroid drugs meant persistent Graves' disease. Study findings and constraints: Among persistent patients, a larger number of public clonotypes were shared (around 2,700) than among newly diagnosed patients (approximately 970).

Arm-PCR of CDR3 regions and iRepertoire HTBI primers were the basis on which TCR beta libraries were built. MiXCR, run by TCRdb on the multiplex PCR reads, gives a single entry per CDR3 protein. This table holds 350,000 to 450,000 distinct CDR3 sequences, 21% found once. Worth noting for this clonotype: Its specificity is unknown.

Time point noted: persistent/refractory GD, antithyroid drugs over 5 years with positive TRAb. PBMC-derived RNA was used for the TCR library. Germline V lookup: CDR1 MNHEY, CDR2 SVGEGT. CDR3 size: 13 residues. V was cut by 6 bases and J by 4 bases, with 12 bases left in between. The chain carries TRBV6-2 or TRBV6-3 and TRBJ1-1; D is unresolved. The receptor was isolated from a female donor with Graves disease. Material: peripheral blood mononuclear cells (PBMCs), obtained when the disease was refractory, from a patient treated with antithyroid drugs. The CDR3 region has the DNA TGTGCCAGCAGATCACAACGATTCACTGAAGCTTTCTTT. Translation: CASRSQRFTEAFF.